This record covers a single TCR beta chain. Produced via immunoSEQ multiplex PCR; TCRdb's table is partial and in-frame only. The data contain more than 150,000 clones, approximately 91% of them singletons. V lost 0 bases and J 3 bases, leaving 14 bases between the germline ends. This CDR3 is 16 amino acids long. From germline, CDR1 is MNHEY and CDR2 SVGAGI. The entry originates in a study of T cell responses to AZD1222 COVID-19 vaccine. The specimen comprised peripheral blood, sampled 28 days after the second AZD1222 dose. The chain links TRBV6-5 to TRBJ1-2; D possibly corresponds to TRBD1 (5 bases). The clonotype was recovered from an adult who received the AZD1222 COVID-19 vaccine. DNA for the CDR3: TGTGCCAGCAGTTACTCGAGCTGGGGCAGCGACTATGGCTACACCTTC. Its translation is CASSYSSWGSDYGYTF.